This TCR beta chain came from a study of early T cells in non-severe SARS-CoV-2 infection. Overall study context: Unsorted whole blood bulk RNA was sequenced, with unpaired chains.

From the 5' RACE reads, TCRdb called clonotypes with MiXCR, one entry per CDR3 protein. Of about 64,000 distinct CDR3 sequences in the sample, roughly an eighth were seen once. Specimen: whole blood, collected at baseline. The receptor was isolated from an adult who was a healthcare worker with PCR-confirmed SARS-CoV-2 infection or an uninfected control (not recorded which).

Here the CDR3 DNA reads TGTGCCAGCAGCCAATGGTACGGGAACACTGAAGCTTTCTTT. Amino acids: CASSQWYGNTEAFF. The chain employs TRBV7-6 and TRBJ1-1; the D is unclear. This CDR3 has 14 amino acids. V gave up 5 bases and J gave up 1 base, with 11 bases separating them. The germline V gene encodes CDR1 SGHVS and CDR2 FNYEAQ.